The sequence of this T cell receptor (beta chain) was determined in a study of CD8 T cells in Susac syndrome. An amount of RNA that ranged from roughly 0.5 to 1 ug was reverse transcribed with random hexamers. Amplification of TCR beta CDR3 was carried out by immunoSEQ multiplex PCR, which covered 54 Vbeta and 13 Jbeta segments. TCRdb reprocessed the immunoSEQ multiplex PCR reads via MiXCR and lists one record per CDR3 protein. Of some 200,000 distinct CDR3 sequences in the sample, 80% to 95% are singletons; the top ten hold roughly 0.15%. CDR1 SGHRS and CDR2 YFSETQ come from the germline V gene. The CDR3 runs to 13 residues. V was clipped by 4 bases and J by 4 bases, with 10 bases between them.

This clonotype was obtained from a human donor with multiple sclerosis. The material sequenced was CD8+ T cells from PBMCs. The chain uses TRBV5-1 and TRBJ2-3, with D hard to call. The CDR3 DNA reads as TGCGCCAGCAGCATCTCTGGGTCAGATACGCAGTATTTT. This sequence encodes CASSISGSDTQYF.